Below are 18 T cell receptor beta chains sequenced from a single sample in a study of cytomegalovirus exposure and HLA in healthy donors. 13 Jbeta primers and 60 Vbeta primers were used for the PCR. Using immunoSEQ multiplex PCR, the repertoire was profiled, and TCRdb retains in-frame clones only, with some absent. The sample consists of about 130,000 clones, less than 85% of them appearing once. Material for sequencing was PBMCs. These receptors originate from a man aged 35-49 years in good health and CMV-seronegative.

The rearrangement uses TRBV7-2 and TRBJ2-5; D possibly corresponds to TRBD1 (6 bases). The CDR3 has 14 amino acids. Trimming stripped 5 bases from V and 2 bases from J, with 12 bases between. Germline V gene data show CDR1 as SGHTA and CDR2 as FQGNSA. CDR3 coding DNA: TGTGCCAGCAGCGCGGACAGAGTTCAAGAGACCCAGTACTTC. Amino acids: CASSADRVQETQYF.

This clone has a handful of counts. The chain recombines TRBV9 with TRBJ1-1; TRBD1 matches 10 bases. The CDR3 runs 16 residues. The V gene's germline CDR1 is SGDLS and CDR2 YYNGEE. V was clipped by 0 bases and J by 4 bases; unmatched bases: 6. DNA of the CDR3: TGTGCCAGCAGCGTAGGTGACAGGGGGCGGGCCACTGAAGCTTTCTTT. Protein: CASSVGDRGRATEAFF.

The chain employs TRBV10-3 and TRBJ2-5; TRBD1 matches 12 bases. Germline CDR1 and CDR2: ENHRY and SYGVKD. The CDR3 extends over 15 amino acids. V was clipped by 4 bases and J by 5 bases; unmatched bases: 5. For the CDR3, the DNA is TGTGCCATCAGTGTGGGGGGACAGGGGGCTGAGACCCAGTACTTC. Protein sequence: CAISVGGQGAETQYF.

The J gene is TRBJ1-6, the V gene TRBV27, with a tentative D call TRBD1 (5 bases). The CDR3 length is 16 residues. Germline V gives CDR1 MNHEY, CDR2 SMNVEV (reference sequence). V gave up 3 bases and J gave up 4 bases, with 13 bases separating them. CDR3 DNA sequence: TGTGCCAGCAGTTTGTCAATAGGGGTTTATAATTCACCCCTCCACTTT. Translating gives CASSLSIGVYNSPLHF.

The rearrangement uses TRBV29-1 and TRBJ1-5; no firm D call. This CDR3 comprises 14 residues. Germline lookup yields CDR1 SQVTM and CDR2 ANQGSEA. The V end lost 5 bases, the J end lost 7 bases, and 18 bases lay between the germline ends. The CDR3 loop reads CSVSIEGGSQPQHF. The CDR3 DNA reads TGCAGCGTTTCAATAGAGGGAGGATCCCAGCCCCAGCATTTT.

The chain combines TRBV11-2 with TRBJ2-3; D gene uncertain. The ends were cut back, 5 bases at V and 2 bases at J, with 8 bases in the middle. Germline loops: CDR1 SGHAT, CDR2 FQNNGV. The CDR3 covers 13 residues. CDR3 sequence (DNA): TGTGCCAGCAGCCCCCGTCCCACAGATACGCAGTATTTT. Translation gives CASSPRPTDTQYF.

This clone occurred a few times. V gene TRBV6-5 combines with J gene TRBJ2-7, with a tentative D call TRBD2 (6 bases). V dropped 3 bases and J dropped 3 bases, with 12 bases sitting between them. CDR1 and CDR2 from the germline V gene are MNHEY and SVGAGI. This CDR3 has 14 amino acids. The CDR3 sequence: CASSYSGSGYEQYF. As DNA, the CDR3 is TGTGCCAGCAGTTATAGCGGAAGTGGCTACGAGCAGTACTTC.

The chain links TRBV6-5 to TRBJ1-6; 10 nucleotides line up with TRBD1. CDR1 is MNHEY, CDR2 SVGAGI, per germline. V lost 5 bases to trimming and J lost 10 bases; unmatched junction nucleotides: 8. The CDR3 has 15 amino acids. CDR3 sequence reads: CASSRQGARKSPLHF. CDR3 bases: TGTGCCAGCAGTCGACAGGGGGCGAGGAAGTCACCCCTCCACTTT.

This chain uses TRBV27 with TRBJ1-1; 7 bases line up with TRBD1. The CDR3 has 16 residues. Trimming at V came to 4 bases and at J to 4 bases, leaving 12 bases not matched to a gene. CDR1 is MNHEY, CDR2 SMNVEV, per germline (reference sequence). The CDR3 is CASSSPHRGKGTEAFF. As DNA, the CDR3 is TGTGCCAGCAGTTCCCCTCACAGGGGTAAGGGCACTGAAGCTTTCTTT.

This chain uses TRBV5-1 with TRBJ1-1; possible D gene TRBD1, 6 bases. Germline CDR1 SGHRS, CDR2 YFSETQ. The V end lost 6 bases, the J end lost 5 bases, and 20 bases lay between the germline ends. The CDR3 is 15 amino acids. The CDR3: CASNSQGSASTEAFF. CDR3 sequence (DNA): TGCGCCAGCAATTCTCAGGGGAGCGCATCGACTGAAGCTTTCTTT.

The chain combines TRBV27 with TRBJ1-2, with TRBD1 as a possible D gene (5 bases). Germline CDR1 and CDR2: MNHEY and SMNVEV (reference sequence). The CDR3 runs to 11 residues. V was cut by 10 bases and J by 4 bases, with 10 bases left in between. In nucleotides, the CDR3 is TGTGCCAACCCTAGGGGCTATGGCTACACCTTC. Amino acids: CANPRGYGYTF.

The rearrangement joins TRBV2 to TRBJ2-1; weak D call: TRBD2 (6 bases). This CDR3 is 15 amino acids long. Trimming left V 7 bases short and J 4 bases short, with 17 bases between. Per the germline V gene, CDR1 is SNHLY and CDR2 is FYNNEI. The CDR3 sequence is CASKRVGDFYNEQFF. In DNA form, the CDR3 reads TGTGCCAGCAAGCGGGTCGGGGATTTTTACAATGAGCAGTTCTTC.

This clone was observed a handful of times. This chain links TRBV2 with TRBJ2-5; no clear D. V lost 2 bases and J lost 3, with 13 bases in between. The CDR3 covers 15 residues. Germline V gene sequence: CDR1 SNHLY, CDR2 FYNNEI. The CDR3, as DNA: TGTGCCAGCAGTGAAATGTTACAGTTCGAAGAGACCCAGTACTTC. Translating it yields CASSEMLQFEETQYF.

This rearrangement joins TRBV7-6 to TRBJ1-5; maybe TRBD1 (6 bases). This CDR3 region has 14 residues. V gave up 4 bases and J gave up 3 bases, with 10 bases separating them. CDR1 SGHVS and CDR2 FNYEAQ come from the germline V gene. The CDR3 nucleotides read TGTGCCAGCAGCTCCGGACAGTTCAATCAGCCCCAGCATTTT. It is translated as CASSSGQFNQPQHF. Full variable domain (remainder filled in from reference TRBV7-6 and TRBJ1-5): GAGVSQSPRYKVTKRGQDVALRCDPISGHVSLYWYRQALGQGPEFLTYFNYEAQQDKSGLPNDRFSAERPEGSISTLTIQRTEQRDSAMYRCASSSGQFNQPQHFGDGTRLSIL.

The chain is built from TRBV5-4 and TRBJ1-4; D is unclear. Germline V gives CDR1 SGHNT, CDR2 YYREEE (reference sequence). Trimming removed 4 bases at V and 0 bases at J, with 10 bases between. The CDR3 has 15 residues. In DNA form, the CDR3 reads TGTGCCAGCAGCCTCTCGGTTGCAACTAATGAAAAACTGTTTTTT. It encodes CASSLSVATNEKLFF.

This sequence joins TRBV18 and TRBJ1-1, with 8 bases fitting TRBD1. The germline gives CDR1 KGHSH, CDR2 LQKENI. V gave up 8 bases and J gave up 7 bases; unmatched junction bases: 15. This CDR3 spans 15 amino acids. The CDR3 region has the DNA TGTGCCAGCCACCGCCAGGACAGGGTTTTTAATGAAGCTTTCTTT. Encoded protein: CASHRQDRVFNEAFF.

V usage is TRBV18 and J usage is TRBJ1-4; D uncertain. CDR1 is KGHSH and CDR2 is LQKENI in the germline V gene. With 1 base removed from V and 5 bases from J, the gap between germline ends came to 8 bases. The CDR3 runs to 14 residues. CDR3 loop: CASSPQRVNEKLFF. The CDR3 nucleotides read TGTGCCAGCTCACCACAGAGGGTCAATGAAAAACTGTTTTTT.

The chain links TRBV11-2 to TRBJ1-2; unclear D gene. This CDR3 comprises 13 residues. In germline, CDR1 is SGHAT, CDR2 FQNNGV. V was trimmed by 5 bases and J by 6 bases, leaving 13 bases between them. The CDR3 nucleotides are TGTGCCAGCAGCCTCTCCGACTCCAATGGCTACACCTTC. This gives the protein CASSLSDSNGYTF.